These 19 T cell receptor beta chains originate from one sample sequenced in a study of regulatory T cells in long-lasting Graves disease. Investigators prepared the TCR beta libraries by applying iRepertoire HTBI primers and Arm-PCR of CDR3 regions. TCRdb re-derived calls from the multiplex PCR reads in MiXCR, one entry per CDR3 protein. The sample has 320,000 or so distinct CDR3 sequences; over 15% are singletons. Noted time point: newly diagnosed GD, antithyroid drugs for less than 3 months. Scientists built the TCR library using RNA that was extracted from PBMCs. Specimen: peripheral blood mononuclear cells (PBMCs), collected at new diagnosis, from a patient treated with antithyroid drugs. The receptor source for this set is a female donor with Graves disease.

The V call is TRBV7-8, the J call TRBJ2-7, with TRBD1 matching 7 bases. V was pared by 7 bases and J by 4 bases, with 10 bases of the junction left unmatched. In germline, CDR1 is SGHVS, CDR2 FQNEAQ. The CDR3 runs 14 residues. The CDR3 is CASIPDRFNYEQYF. DNA for the CDR3: TGTGCCAGCATCCCGGACAGGTTTAATTACGAGCAGTACTTC.

This clonotype came up many times. This chain links TRBV7-9 with TRBJ1-2, with TRBD1 matching 8 bases. V was pared by 5 bases and J by 7 bases, with 9 bases of the junction left unmatched. Germline V gene sequence: CDR1 SEHNR, CDR2 FQNEAQ (reference sequence). The CDR3 covers 14 residues. CDR3 DNA: TGTGCCAGCAGCGCGAACAGGGGGGTTTCTGGCTACACCTTC. Translation: CASSANRGVSGYTF.

The V and J genes are TRBV15 and TRBJ2-7; D is uncertain. Germline V gene data show CDR1 as LNHNV and CDR2 as YYDKDF (reference sequence). Trimming shortened V by 8 bases and J by 3 bases, and 11 bases separated the two germline ends. The CDR3 consists of 12 residues. CDR3 residues: CATSQVGYEQYF. CDR3 DNA: TGTGCCACCTCCCAGGTGGGCTACGAGCAGTACTTC.

This clonotype occurred many times. This chain connects TRBV28 to TRBJ1-2; D not resolved. Germline V gene sequence: CDR1 MDHEN, CDR2 SYDVKM. Trimming took off 5 bases at V and 4 bases at J, with 11 bases between the two ends. The CDR3 extends over 13 amino acids. The CDR3 is CASSGPGSYGYTF. The CDR3 DNA reads TGTGCCAGCAGTGGACCCGGCAGCTATGGCTACACCTTC.

This clonotype was seen at least ten times. The V call is TRBV28, the J call TRBJ1-2, with D perhaps matching TRBD1 (5 bases). Germline CDR1 reads MDHEN; CDR2 reads SYDVKM. There are 15 residues in the CDR3. V lost 5 bases, J lost 0 bases, and 13 bases lay in between. The chain's CDR3 is CASSQGTNSNYGYTF. For the CDR3, the DNA is TGTGCCAGCAGTCAAGGGACGAATTCTAACTATGGCTACACCTTC.

This clonotype was detected many times. V and J are TRBV29-1 and TRBJ2-1; TRBD1 aligns across 7 bases. The V segment lost 8 bases and the J segment 7 bases; nucleotides outside the gene matches: 5. Germline V gives CDR1 SQVTM, CDR2 ANQGSEA. The CDR3 runs 11 residues. CDR3 sequence (DNA): TGCAGCCGTCAGACAGGGAATGAGCAGTTCTTC. It specifies CSRQTGNEQFF.

This clonotype was observed at least ten times. The chain couples TRBV27 to TRBJ2-7; 8 nucleotides line up with TRBD1. V gave up 8 bases and J gave up 2 bases; unmatched junction bases: 5. CDR1 is MNHEY, CDR2 SMNVEV, per germline (reference sequence). The length of the CDR3 is 13 residues. This CDR3 is CASARGPTYEQYF. The CDR3 DNA reads TGTGCCAGCGCCAGGGGGCCTACCTACGAGCAGTACTTC.

This clonotype was recorded at least ten times. V is TRBV19 and J is TRBJ1-1; D is uncertain. CDR1 and CDR2 (germline): LNHDA, SQIVND (reference sequence). V was clipped by 7 bases and J by 5 bases, with 11 bases between them. The CDR3 totals 12 residues. The CDR3 spells CASKDLGTEAFF. The CDR3 nucleotides read TGTGCCAGTAAGGACCTCGGAACTGAAGCTTTCTTT.

There are many counts of this clonotype. This chain joins TRBV9 and TRBJ2-1; D gene unclear. Germline CDR1 and CDR2: SGDLS and YYNGEE. The CDR3 extends over 15 amino acids. Trimming removed 0 bases from V and 8 bases from J, with 15 bases in between. This chain's CDR3 is CASSVESTGIHEQFF. The CDR3 nucleotides are TGTGCCAGCAGCGTAGAGTCAACGGGCATCCATGAGCAGTTCTTC.

In regard to this clonotype: Just one base apart from a much larger clone, this may be a read error. This chain joins TRBV19 and TRBJ1-1; weak D call: TRBD1 (5 bases). V shed 10 bases and J shed 1 base, with 19 bases lying between them. This CDR3 is 15 amino acids long. The V gene's germline CDR1 is LNHDA and CDR2 SQIVND (reference sequence). CDR3 sequence reads: CANRITGTGNTEAFF. In DNA, the CDR3 is TGTGCCAATAGGATAACCGGGACCGGGAACACTGAAGCTTTCTTT.

This clonotype was seen ten or more times. This sequence joins TRBV7-2 and TRBJ2-5; 8 nucleotides align to TRBD2. The CDR3 contains 16 residues. CDR1 and CDR2 (germline): SGHTA, FQGNSA. J gave up 1 base and V 3 bases, and 7 bases lay outside the gene matches. The CDR3 DNA reads TGTGCCAGCAGCTTGGACGCGGGAGGCCGCCAAGAGACCCAGTACTTC. Its translation is CASSLDAGGRQETQYF. Based on the CDR3 plus reference TRBV7-2 and TRBJ2-5, the full variable domain is GAGVSQSPSNKVTEKGKDVELRCDPISGHTALYWYRQSLGQGLEFLIYFQGNSAPDKSGLPSDRFSAERTGGSVSTLTIQRTQQEDSAVYLCASSLDAGGRQETQYFGPGTRLLVL.

In its sample, this clonotype was seen a few times. The chain links TRBV29-1 to TRBJ2-2; 11 bases are shared with TRBD1. CDR1 is SQVTM and CDR2 is ANQGSEA in the germline V gene. V was clipped by 5 bases and J by 6 bases; unmatched bases: 11. The CDR3 runs 16 residues. CDR3 DNA: TGCAGCGTTACTCTGAGAGAGGGACAGGGGGCCGGGGAGCTGTTTTTT. This translates into CSVTLREGQGAGELFF.

This clonotype was seen many times. The genes are TRBV20-1 and TRBJ2-1; no definite D call. CDR1 and CDR2 (germline): DFQATT, SNEGSKA (reference sequence). V was shortened by 6 bases and J by 12 bases, with 12 bases between the two germline ends. This CDR3 is 10 amino acids long. This chain's CDR3 is CSAALLGQFF. In nucleotides, the CDR3 is TGCAGTGCCGCTCTTCTGGGGCAGTTCTTC.

This clonotype has at least ten counts. The CDR3 DNA reads as TGTGCCAGCAAGTCCTACAGCACAGATACGCAGTATTTT. It specifies CASKSYSTDTQYF. This rearrangement joins TRBV2 to TRBJ2-3; unclear D gene. The germline V gene encodes CDR1 SNHLY and CDR2 FYNNEI. Trimming removed 7 bases at V and 0 bases at J, with 8 bases between. The CDR3 covers 13 residues.

This clonotype turned up a few times. The chain employs TRBV10-3 and TRBJ2-1; 12 bases match TRBD2. The CDR3 is 13 amino acids. CDR1 ENHRY and CDR2 SYGVKD come from the germline V gene. Losses at the gene ends were 11 bases for V and 7 bases for J; bases not matched to a gene: 6. CDR3 residues: CAVGGTSGNEQFF. In DNA, the CDR3 is TGTGCCGTCGGGGGGACTAGCGGGAATGAGCAGTTCTTC.

This clonotype was counted ten times or more. This sequence joins TRBV11-2 and TRBJ1-1; a possible D gene is TRBD1 (5 bases). The CDR3 contains 18 residues. V dropped 5 bases and J dropped 5 bases, with 27 bases sitting between them. Germline loops: CDR1 SGHAT, CDR2 FQNNGV. In nucleotides, the CDR3 is TGTGCCAGCAGCGTTGGAGAGGAACAGGCTGACGGGCGGACTGAAGCTTTCTTT. Its protein product is CASSVGEEQADGRTEAFF. The variable domain in full, completed from reference TRBV11-2 and TRBJ1-1, reads EAGVAQSPRYKIIEKRQSVAFWCNPISGHATLYWYQQILGQGPKLLIQFQNNGVVDDSQLPKDRFSAERLKGVDSTLKIQPAKLEDSAVYLCASSVGEEQADGRTEAFFGQGTRLTVV.

This clonotype was seen only a few times. This chain connects TRBV12-3 or TRBV12-4 to TRBJ2-1; 11 positions agree with TRBD2. The CDR3 is 15 amino acids. After removal of 5 bases from V and 8 bases from J, the junction contained 8 bases not matched to a gene. This CDR3 reads CASSPLAGVIDEQFF. CDR3 sequence (DNA): TGTGCCAGCAGTCCACTAGCGGGAGTCATAGATGAGCAGTTCTTC.

This clonotype was counted at least ten times. This chain uses TRBV5-1 with TRBJ2-7; unclear D gene. Per germline, CDR1 SGHRS and CDR2 YFSETQ. V lost 4 bases and J lost 0, with 11 bases in between. The CDR3 consists of 14 residues. CDR3 region: CASSRPESSYEQYF. The DNA of the CDR3 is TGCGCCAGCAGCCGACCCGAGAGCTCCTACGAGCAGTACTTC.

The chain couples TRBV12-3 or TRBV12-4 to TRBJ2-3; D is tentatively TRBD1 or TRBD2 (5 bases each). The CDR3 contains 17 residues. Trimming cost V 7 bases and J 1 base, with 21 bases left between them. The CDR3 region has the DNA TGTGCCAGCATTGGTGGGGGTGATGTTCTCGGCACAGATACGCAGTATTTT. It yields the protein CASIGGGDVLGTDTQYF.